This T cell receptor (beta chain) emerged from a study of T cell repertoires in cytomegalovirus infection. With regard to this clonotype: Its antigen is undetermined.

One entry per CDR3 protein results from TCRdb running MiXCR on the reads. The table has under 850,000 distinct CDR3 sequences, around 30% seen once. Germline CDR1 is LNHNV and CDR2 is YYDKDF (reference sequence). The CDR3 totals 15 residues. The V gene lost 1 base and the J gene lost 5 bases, with 14 bases spanning the gap. Sequenced material: cultured PBMCs, taken from culture after CMV antigen stimulation. The gene calls are TRBV15 and TRBJ1-2; tentatively, D is TRBD1 (6 bases). This TCR came from a human donor in good health (CMV status not recorded). Some clones in this sample may be carry-over from other donors' samples. In nucleotides, the CDR3 is TGTGCCACCAGCAGAGCATCCGGGACACCGTATGGCTACACCTTC. It specifies CATSRASGTPYGYTF.